This TCR beta chain was sequenced during a study of T cell responses to AZD1222 COVID-19 vaccine. Study-wide findings and caveats: CD4 TCRs associated with vaccination spanned spike, dominating at 160-218 and 743-854. Variant regions that are unmutated are reportedly the target of nearly half of spike-specific TCRs. The study found Spike-specific TCR breadth and depth rose after two AZD1222 doses.

V lost 5 bases, J lost 3 bases, and 2 bases stayed unmatched. Germline loops: CDR1 SEHNR, CDR2 FQNEAQ (reference sequence). The CDR3 is 14 amino acids. A remark on this clone: The antigen is unknown.

Libraries were prepared by immunoSEQ multiplex PCR; TCRdb keeps only in-frame clonotypes and omits some of them. This table holds 100,000 to 150,000 clones, 87% found once. The sequence was collected from an adult in good health. The starting material was peripheral blood, obtained on day 0 of AZD1222 vaccination. The chain employs TRBV7-9 and TRBJ1-4, with 8 bases that match TRBD1. In DNA form, the CDR3 reads TGTGCCAGCAGCGGGGACAGGCCTAATGAAAAACTGTTTTTT. Its protein is CASSGDRPNEKLFF.